This T cell receptor beta chain came from a study of blood T cell repertoires in COVID-19. Study summary: The United States, Italy and Spain supplied acute and convalescent COVID-19 samples.

Sequenced by immunoSEQ multiplex PCR; TCRdb stores in-frame clones only, minus some. Among about 100,000 clones listed, 85% to 90% were seen once. Germline CDR1 reads SEHNR; CDR2 reads FQNEAQ (reference sequence). The CDR3 runs 16 residues. V trimming: 5 bases; J trimming: 7 bases; junction bases outside the gene matches: 11. The sequencing sample was made of peripheral blood. The TCR comes from a human donor in a cohort sampled during active COVID-19. The chain is built from TRBV7-9 and TRBJ1-1, with 12 bases fitting TRBD1. CDR3 region: CASSPDSGQGASEAFF. In DNA, the CDR3 is TGTGCCAGCAGCCCCGACTCGGGACAGGGGGCAAGTGAAGCTTTCTTT.